The clone carrying this T cell receptor beta chain was picked up a small number of times. Repertoires were generated with immunoSEQ multiplex PCR, while TCRdb's copy carries only in-frame clones and drops some. The data contain hundreds of thousands of clones, about nine tenths of them singletons. These data are taken from a study of blood T cell repertoires in COVID-19. Sequenced material: peripheral blood. The TCR was taken from a woman under 40 with active or convalescent COVID-19.

In DNA form, the CDR3 reads TGTGCCAGCAGCGTAGGGGCAGGGGGCTTTAATGAAAAACTGTTTTTT. Encoded protein: CASSVGAGGFNEKLFF. The chain couples TRBV9 to TRBJ1-4; 8 bases fit TRBD1. Losses at the gene ends were 0 bases for V and 4 bases for J; bases not matched to a gene: 5. There are 16 residues in the CDR3. Germline lookup yields CDR1 SGDLS and CDR2 YYNGEE.